The clone carrying this T cell receptor beta chain has a handful of counts. Unique molecular identifiers were incorporated when the TCRbeta library was constructed. TCRdb reprocessed the PCR reads via MiXCR and lists one record per CDR3 protein. The table has 440,000 or so distinct CDR3 sequences, around 9.9% seen once; the top ten hold 4.5% to 6%. This specimen belongs to a study of T-cell reconstitution after alpha-beta-depleted transplantation in children. CDR1 is LGHNA, CDR2 YNFKEQ, per germline. The V and J ends lost 0 bases and 1 base, in that order; junction bases with no gene match: 3. The CDR3 contains 17 residues.

The source material was PBMCs from the stem cell graft donor, sampled from the stem cell graft. The receptor's source is a human donor who donated a stem cell graft to a child with acute myeloid leukemia. The chain combines TRBV4-2 with TRBJ2-7, with 13 bases identical to TRBD2. The CDR3 region is CASSQELAGGGSYEQYF. DNA for the CDR3: TGTGCCAGCAGCCAAGAACTAGCGGGAGGGGGTTCCTACGAGCAGTACTTC.